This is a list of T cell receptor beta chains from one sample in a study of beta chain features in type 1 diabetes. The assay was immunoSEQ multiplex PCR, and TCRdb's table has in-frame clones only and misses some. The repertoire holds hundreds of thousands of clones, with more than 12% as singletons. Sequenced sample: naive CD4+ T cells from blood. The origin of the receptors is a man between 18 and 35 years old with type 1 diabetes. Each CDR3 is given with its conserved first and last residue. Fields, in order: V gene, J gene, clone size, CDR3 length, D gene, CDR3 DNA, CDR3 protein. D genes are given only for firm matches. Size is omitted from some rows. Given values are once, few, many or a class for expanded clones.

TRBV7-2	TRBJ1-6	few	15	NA	TGTGCCAGCAGCAATTCCAGGGTTTTCCGTTCACCCCTCCACTTT	CASSNSRVFRSPLHF
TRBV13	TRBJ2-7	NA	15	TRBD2	TGTGCCAGCAGCCCCGGGACTAGCGGGAGCTACGAGCAGTACTTC	CASSPGTSGSYEQYF
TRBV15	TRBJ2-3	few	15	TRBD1	TGTGCCACCAGTCCGGACAGGGGACACAGCGATACGCAGTATTTT	CATSPDRGHSDTQYF
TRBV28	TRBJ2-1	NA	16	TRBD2	TGTGCCAGCAGCCCAGGGACTAGCGCGAAATACAATGAGCAGTTCTTC	CASSPGTSAKYNEQFF
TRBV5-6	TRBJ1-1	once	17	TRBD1	TGTGCCAGCAGCTTCGAAGGCCAACAGGGGGCGAACACTGAAGCTTTCTTT	CASSFEGQQGANTEAFF
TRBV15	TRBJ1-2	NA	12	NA	TGTGCCACCAGCAGAGGAGGGAATGGCTACACCTTC	CATSRGGNGYTF
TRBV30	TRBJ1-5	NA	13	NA	TGTGCCTGGAGTGTTAAAGACGGTCAGCCCCAGCATTTT	CAWSVKDGQPQHF
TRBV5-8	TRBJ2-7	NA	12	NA	TGTGCCAGCAGCCCCTGGGCAAACGAGCAGTACTTC	CASSPWANEQYF
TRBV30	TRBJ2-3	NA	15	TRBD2	TGTGCCTGGAAGGCGCTAGCGGGCCGCACAGATACGCAGTATTTT	CAWKALAGRTDTQYF
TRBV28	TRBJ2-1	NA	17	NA	TGTGCCAGCAGCCCGAGTGGGCTTAAAAGCTCCTACAATGAGCAGTTCTTC	CASSPSGLKSSYNEQFF
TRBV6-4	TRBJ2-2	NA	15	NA	TGTGCCAGCATGCCGGACTACCTTAACACCGGGGAGCTGTTTTTT	CASMPDYLNTGELFF
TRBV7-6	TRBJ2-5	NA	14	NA	TGTGCCAGCAGCTTAGTACAGGGCCAAGAGACCCAGTACTTC	CASSLVQGQETQYF
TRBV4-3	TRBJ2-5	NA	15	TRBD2	TGCGCCAGCAGCCGGACGGGGGGGATCCAAGAGACCCAGTACTTC	CASSRTGGIQETQYF
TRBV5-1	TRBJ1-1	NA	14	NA	TGCGCCAGCAGCTTGGACAGTGGGGACACTGAAGCTTTCTTT	CASSLDSGDTEAFF
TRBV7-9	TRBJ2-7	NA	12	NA	TGTGCCAGCAGCATAAGCTCCTACGAGCAGTACTTC	CASSISSYEQYF
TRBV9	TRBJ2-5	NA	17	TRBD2	TGTGCCAGCAGCACAACTAGCGGAAGATACCCTCAAGAGACCCAGTACTTC	CASSTTSGRYPQETQYF
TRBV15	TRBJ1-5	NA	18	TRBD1	TGTGCCACCAGCTCCGGACAGGGGAAGCTCGCCCCGGATCAGCCCCAGCATTTT	CATSSGQGKLAPDQPQHF
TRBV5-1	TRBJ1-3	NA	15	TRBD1	TGCGCCAGCAGCATTCGACAGGGTTTCGGAAACACCATATATTTT	CASSIRQGFGNTIYF
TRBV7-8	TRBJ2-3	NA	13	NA	TGTGCCAGCAGCTTAGGACTCACAGATACGCAGTATTTT	CASSLGLTDTQYF
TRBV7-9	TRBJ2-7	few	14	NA	TGTGCCAGCAGCCCCCGGGCAGGAGGCTACGAGCAGTACTTC	CASSPRAGGYEQYF
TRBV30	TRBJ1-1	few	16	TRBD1	TGTGCCTGGAGTGCGCGGGACAGGGGTGTGTGGACTGAAGCTTTCTTT	CAWSARDRGVWTEAFF
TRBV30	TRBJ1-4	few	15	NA	TGTGCCTGGTCCCTAGGACTTGGGCACAGGGAAAAACTGTTTTTT	CAWSLGLGHREKLFF